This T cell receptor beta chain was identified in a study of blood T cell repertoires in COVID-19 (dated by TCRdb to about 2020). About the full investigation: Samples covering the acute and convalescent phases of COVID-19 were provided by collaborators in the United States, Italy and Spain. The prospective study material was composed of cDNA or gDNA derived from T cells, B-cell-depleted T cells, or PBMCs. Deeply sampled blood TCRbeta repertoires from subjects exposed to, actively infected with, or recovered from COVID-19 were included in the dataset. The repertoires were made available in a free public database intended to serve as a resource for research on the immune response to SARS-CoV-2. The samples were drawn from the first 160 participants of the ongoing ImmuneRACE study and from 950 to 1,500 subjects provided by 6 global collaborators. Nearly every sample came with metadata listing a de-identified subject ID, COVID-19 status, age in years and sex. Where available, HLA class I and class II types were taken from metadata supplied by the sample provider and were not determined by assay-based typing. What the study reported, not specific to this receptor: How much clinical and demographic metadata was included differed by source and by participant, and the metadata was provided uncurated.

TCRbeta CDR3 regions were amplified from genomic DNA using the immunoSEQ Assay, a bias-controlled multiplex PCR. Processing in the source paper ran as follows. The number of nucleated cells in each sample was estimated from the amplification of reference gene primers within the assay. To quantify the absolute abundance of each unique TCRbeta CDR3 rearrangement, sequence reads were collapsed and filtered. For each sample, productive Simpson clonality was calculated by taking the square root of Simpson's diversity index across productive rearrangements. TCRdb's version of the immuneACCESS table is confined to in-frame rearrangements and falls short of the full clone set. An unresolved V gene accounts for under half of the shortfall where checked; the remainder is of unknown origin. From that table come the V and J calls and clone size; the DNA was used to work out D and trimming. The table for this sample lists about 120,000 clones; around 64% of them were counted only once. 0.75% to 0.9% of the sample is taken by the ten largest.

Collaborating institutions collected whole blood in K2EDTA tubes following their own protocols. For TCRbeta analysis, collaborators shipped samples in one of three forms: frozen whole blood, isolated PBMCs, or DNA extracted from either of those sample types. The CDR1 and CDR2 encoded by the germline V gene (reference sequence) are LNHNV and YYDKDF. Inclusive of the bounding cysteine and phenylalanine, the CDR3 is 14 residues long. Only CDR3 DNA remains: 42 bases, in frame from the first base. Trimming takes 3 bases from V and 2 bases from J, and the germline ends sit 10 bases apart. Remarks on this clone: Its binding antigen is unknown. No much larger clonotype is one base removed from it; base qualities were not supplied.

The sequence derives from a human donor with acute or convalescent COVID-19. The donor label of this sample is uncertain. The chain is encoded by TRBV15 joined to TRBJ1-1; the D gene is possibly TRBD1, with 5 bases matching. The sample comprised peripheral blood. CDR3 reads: CATSRSRANTEAFF. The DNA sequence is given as TGTGCCACCAGCAGGTCCAGGGCCAACACTGAAGCTTTCTTT.